Below, 21 T cell receptor beta chains from the same sample are listed, as sequenced in a study of cytomegalovirus exposure and HLA in healthy donors. Primers for the PCR totalled 60 Vbeta and 13 Jbeta. Generated by immunoSEQ multiplex PCR, the TCRdb table keeps only in-frame clones and is missing some. The sample gives about 95,000 clones, 70% to 85% of which show up once; approximately 5% is in the top ten. Sequencing input: PBMCs. All receptors derive from a man younger than 45 in good health and CMV-seropositive.

The chain has TRBV29-1 and TRBJ1-1, with TRBD1 as a possible D gene (5 bases). Germline CDR1 reads SQVTM; CDR2 reads ANQGSEA. V lost 8 bases and J lost 0, with 13 bases in between. The length of the CDR3 is 13 residues. The CDR3 loop is CSMREGMNTEAFF. In DNA form, the CDR3 reads TGCAGCATGAGGGAGGGGATGAACACTGAAGCTTTCTTT.

The chain has TRBV5-1 and TRBJ1-1, with TRBD1 as a possible D gene (6 bases). The CDR3 runs to 14 residues. The germline V and J ends were trimmed by 0 bases and 4 bases, with 10 bases remaining between them. Germline assignment: CDR1 SGHRS and CDR2 YFSETQ. DNA of the CDR3: TGCGCCAGCAGCTTGGAGGGGGTCGGCACTGAAGCTTTCTTT. This encodes CASSLEGVGTEAFF.

The rearrangement joins TRBV6-5 to TRBJ1-5, with 9 bases matching TRBD1. After removal of 6 bases from V and 2 bases from J, the junction contained 5 bases not matched to a gene. This CDR3 has 15 residues. Germline V gene lookup returns CDR1 MNHEY and CDR2 SVGAGI. The CDR3 here is CASRQGADGNQPQHF. For the CDR3, the DNA is TGTGCCAGCAGACAGGGGGCCGATGGCAATCAGCCCCAGCATTTT.

This chain uses TRBV19 with TRBJ2-1, with D perhaps TRBD1 (6 bases). This CDR3 has 17 amino acids. The V gene's germline CDR1 is LNHDA and CDR2 SQIVND (reference sequence). The V and J ends lost 6 bases and 4 bases respectively, with 22 bases between them. DNA of the CDR3: TGTGCCAGTAGCATCTCTTATCGGACAGCCCCGTACAATGAGCAGTTCTTC. It codes for CASSISYRTAPYNEQFF.

The chain has TRBV7-9 and TRBJ1-2; D uncertain. The V gene lost 1 base and the J gene lost 2 bases, with 11 bases spanning the gap. CDR3 length: 15 amino acids. Germline CDR1 reads SEHNR; CDR2 reads FQNEAQ (reference sequence). CDR3 protein: CASSLVRRLNYGYTF. Written as DNA, the CDR3 is TGTGCCAGCAGCTTAGTTCGCCGACTGAACTATGGCTACACCTTC. The variable domain in full, completed from reference TRBV7-9 and TRBJ1-2, reads DTGVSQNPRHKITKRGQNVTFRCDPISEHNRLYWYRQTLGQGPEFLTYFQNEAQLEKSRLLSDRFSAERPKGSFSTLEIQRTEQGDSAMYLCASSLVRRLNYGYTFGSGTRLTVV.

J is TRBJ1-3 and V is TRBV4-3; D unresolved. This CDR3 contains 14 residues. Germline V lookup: CDR1 LGHNA, CDR2 YSLEER. Trimming removed 7 bases from V and 8 bases from J, with 18 bases in between. The DNA of the CDR3 is TGCGCCAGCAACCGCGGCGACGGAGTGGACACCATATATTTT. The encoded protein is CASNRGDGVDTIYF.

The genes are TRBV9 and TRBJ1-4; unclear D gene. The CDR3 runs to 13 residues. The germline V and J ends were trimmed by 3 bases and 8 bases, with 11 bases remaining between them. CDR1 SGDLS and CDR2 YYNGEE come from the germline V gene. The chain's CDR3 is CASSDGVEEKLFF. The DNA of the CDR3 is TGTGCCAGCAGCGACGGGGTTGAGGAAAAACTGTTTTTT.

The chain carries TRBV4-1 and TRBJ1-2; the D gene is possibly TRBD1 (5 bases). Germline CDR1 and CDR2: MGHRA and YSYEKL. The CDR3 spans 16 residues. Trimming took off 0 bases at V and 1 base at J, with 12 bases between the two ends. In nucleotides, the CDR3 is TGCGCCAGCAGCCAAGAAGCTTCCAGGGATAACTATGGCTACACCTTC. This encodes CASSQEASRDNYGYTF.

A word on this clone: A read error may account for a junction end that differs from germline. J is TRBJ2-1 and V is TRBV7-3; TRBD2 matches at 13 bases. Germline V gives CDR1 SGHTA, CDR2 FQGTGA. The CDR3 runs 16 residues. The CDR3 DNA reads TGTGCCAGCAGCCTAACACTAGCGGGGGGGAACAATGAGCAGTTCTTC. It translates to CASSLTLAGGNNEQFF.

The rearrangement uses TRBV30 and TRBJ1-5; D gene uncertain. Trimming took 0 bases from V and 2 from J, leaving 11 bases between them. Germline V gives CDR1 GTSNPN, CDR2 SVGIG (reference sequence). The CDR3 is made up of 15 amino acids. CDR3: CAWSVSLRGNQPQHF. Written as DNA, the CDR3 is TGTGCCTGGAGTGTCAGCCTCCGGGGCAATCAGCCCCAGCATTTT.

The chain uses TRBV4-2 and TRBJ2-7; D is possibly TRBD1 (6 bases). Germline loops: CDR1 LGHNA, CDR2 YNFKEQ. Trimming removed 3 bases at V and 5 bases at J, with 11 bases between. The CDR3 spans 13 residues. The CDR3 loop reads CASSHTGLDEQYF. CDR3 coding DNA: TGTGCCAGCAGCCATACAGGGCTCGACGAGCAGTACTTC.

The chain employs TRBV13 and TRBJ1-1, with 8 bases aligning to TRBD1. V lost 0 bases and J lost 1; bases outside the gene matches: 4. Germline values: CDR1 PRHDT, CDR2 FYEKMQ (reference sequence). There are 16 residues in the CDR3. The CDR3 reads CASSLGRGLGNTEAFF. Written as DNA, the CDR3 is TGTGCCAGCAGCTTAGGCAGGGGGCTGGGGAACACTGAAGCTTTCTTT. The whole variable domain, filled in from reference TRBV13 and TRBJ1-1, reads AAGVIQSPRHLIKEKRETATLKCYPIPRHDTVYWYQQGPGQDPQFLISFYEKMQSDKGSIPDRFSAQQFSDYHSELNMSSLELGDSALYFCASSLGRGLGNTEAFFGQGTRLTVV.

This chain connects TRBV5-6 to TRBJ2-2; possibly TRBD1 for D (6 bases). CDR1 and CDR2 from the germline V gene are SGHDT and YYEEEE. The CDR3 spans 16 residues. Between the trimmed V and J ends, which lost 0 bases and 4 bases, there was a span of 13 bases. CDR3 coding DNA: TGTGCCAGCAGCTTGGCCATAGGGGGAAGCACCGGGGAGCTGTTTTTT. As protein: CASSLAIGGSTGELFF. Full variable domain (rest looked up from reference TRBV5-6 and TRBJ2-2): DAGVTQSPTHLIKTRGQQVTLRCSPKSGHDTVSWYQQALGQGPQFIFQYYEEEERQRGNFPDRFSGHQFPNYSSELNVNALLLGDSALYLCASSLAIGGSTGELFFGEGSRLTVL.

Concerning this clone: The same CDR3 is also encoded by other DNA sequences in this sample. The chain links TRBV19 to TRBJ2-7; 8 positions match TRBD1. The CDR3 contains 16 residues. With V trimmed by 5 bases and J by 0 bases, 9 bases remained unmatched. The germline gives CDR1 LNHDA, CDR2 SQIVND (reference sequence). The CDR3 sequence: CASSPRGDRSSYEQYF. The CDR3 DNA follows: TGTGCCAGTAGTCCGCGAGGGGACAGGAGCTCCTACGAGCAGTACTTC.

V gene TRBV7-3 combines with J gene TRBJ1-3; D gene uncertain. This CDR3 contains 12 residues. The V gene lost 5 bases and the J gene lost 7 bases, with 9 bases spanning the gap. Germline CDR1 reads SGHTA; CDR2 reads FQGTGA. The DNA for the CDR3 is TGTGCCAGCAGCCTGGCGGTGAACACCATATATTTT. Protein product: CASSLAVNTIYF.

In this sample, this clone turned up a few times. This chain joins TRBV11-2 and TRBJ1-1; no reliable D call. There are 17 residues in the CDR3. Germline CDR1 is SGHAT and CDR2 is FQNNGV. V lost 5 bases and J lost 0, with 19 bases in between. CDR3 region: CASSLRPSWEMNTEAFF. DNA for the CDR3: TGTGCCAGCAGCCTAAGACCGTCGTGGGAGATGAACACTGAAGCTTTCTTT.

The rearrangement links TRBV2 to TRBJ2-3; D might be TRBD2 (7 bases). The CDR3 runs to 18 residues. The V end was cut by 11 bases, the J end by 2 bases, with 29 bases between. Germline V gene sequence: CDR1 SNHLY, CDR2 FYNNEI. CDR3: CAEGEGIRGAKFTDTQYF. The CDR3 DNA reads as TGTGCCGAGGGGGAGGGGATACGAGGAGCGAAATTCACAGATACGCAGTATTTT.

The chain has TRBV4-3 and TRBJ2-2; 10 bases agree with TRBD2. This CDR3 is built from 17 residues. Unmatched junction bases numbered 6, after V lost 3 bases and J lost 2 bases. Germline CDR1 and CDR2: LGHNA and YSLEER. CDR3 DNA: TGCGCCAGCAGCCAGGGAGCGGGAGGGCCAAACACCGGGGAGCTGTTTTTT. Its translation is CASSQGAGGPNTGELFF.

This chain joins TRBV4-1 and TRBJ1-2, with D possibly being TRBD1 (5 bases). Germline values: CDR1 MGHRA, CDR2 YSYEKL. Deletions cut 0 bases from V and 4 bases from J, with 15 bases between. The CDR3 loop spans 16 amino acids. The CDR3 reads CASSQEVQEGRYGYTF. In nucleotides, the CDR3 is TGCGCCAGCAGCCAAGAAGTCCAGGAGGGACGCTATGGCTACACCTTC.

This clone turned up a few times. The V and J genes are TRBV16 and TRBJ2-4; possibly TRBD1 for D (6 bases). CDR3 size: 14 residues. V lost 5 bases and J lost 7, with 15 bases in between. Germline V gene data show CDR1 as KGHSY and CDR2 as FQNENV. CDR3: CASSNSPQGNIQYF. The CDR3 nucleotides are TGTGCCAGCAGCAATTCCCCTCAGGGGAACATTCAGTACTTC.

The count of this clone is one. This rearrangement joins TRBV13 to TRBJ1-2; 8 bases agree with TRBD1. CDR1 and CDR2 from the germline V gene are PRHDT and FYEKMQ (reference sequence). The V gene end was trimmed by 5 bases and the J gene end by 3 bases; junction bases not matched to a gene: 8. This CDR3 region has 15 residues. CDR3 residues: CASSQPGTGDYGYTF. CDR3 nucleotides: TGTGCCAGCAGCCAGCCGGGGACAGGAGACTATGGCTACACCTTC.